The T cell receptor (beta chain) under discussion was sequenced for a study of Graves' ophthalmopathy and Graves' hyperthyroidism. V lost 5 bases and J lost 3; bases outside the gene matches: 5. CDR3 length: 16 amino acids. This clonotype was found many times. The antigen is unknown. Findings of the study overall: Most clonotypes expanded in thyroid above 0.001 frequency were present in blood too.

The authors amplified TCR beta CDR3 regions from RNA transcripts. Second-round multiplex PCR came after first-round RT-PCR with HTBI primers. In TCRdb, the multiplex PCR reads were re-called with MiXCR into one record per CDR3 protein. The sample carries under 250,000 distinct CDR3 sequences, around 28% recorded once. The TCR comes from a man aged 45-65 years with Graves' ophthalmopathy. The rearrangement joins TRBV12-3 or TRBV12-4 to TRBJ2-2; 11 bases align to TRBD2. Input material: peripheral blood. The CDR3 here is CASSGELAGDTGELFF. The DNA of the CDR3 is TGTGCCAGCAGTGGAGAACTAGCGGGAGACACCGGGGAGCTGTTTTTT.